This TCR beta chain is drawn from a study of shared clonotypes between healthy human individuals. Study in general: Donors, aged 18 to 49, were a couple of women and a few men. Every donor yielded three CD4 naive, three CD4 memory, two CD8 naive and one CD8 memory plate. Broader study findings: Memory subsets generally showed lower estimated richness than naive subsets. Rarefaction analysis demonstrated incomplete sorted-subset sequencing notwithstanding large depth.

Worth noting for this clone: Its antigen is not identified.

The method was immunoSEQ multiplex PCR; TCRdb's version includes in-frame clones alone and lacks a portion of them. The sample comprises 1 million to 1.2 million clones, 60% to 80% of which are singletons, and 0.89% rests with the top ten. Input material: memory CD4+ T cells from PBMCs. Subset in this sample: CD45RA-negative fraction. The clonotype was recovered from a man aged 18-30 years in good health. Some clones in this sample may be carry-over from other donors' samples.

CDR3 protein: CASSLVLAFDEQYF. CDR3 in DNA: TGTGCCAGCAGCTTAGTGCTAGCGTTCGACGAGCAGTACTTC. The chain is built from TRBV11-2 and TRBJ2-7; tentative D call: TRBD2 (6 bases). The CDR3 has 14 amino acids. Germline CDR1 and CDR2: SGHAT and FQNNGV. The V gene lost 1 base and the J gene lost 5 bases, with 12 bases spanning the gap.